This TCR beta chain came from a study of CD8 T cells in ankylosing spondylitis. TCRdb fed the 5' RACE reads into MiXCR, producing one record per CDR3 protein. The table has approximately 260,000 distinct CDR3 sequences, over 15% seen once. Sequencing input: blood, either unsorted or a sorted T cell fraction (not recorded which). The clonotype comes from a male donor with ankylosing spondylitis or in good health (not recorded which).

The CDR3, as DNA: TGTGCCAGCAGTCAGAACAGGGGGGCTAATGAAAAACTGTTTTTT. It encodes CASSQNRGANEKLFF. The chain is built from TRBV6-1 and TRBJ1-4; TRBD1 matches 8 bases. The trim removed 5 bases at V and 3 bases at J, leaving 5 bases unmatched. This CDR3 spans 15 amino acids. Germline loops: CDR1 MNHNS, CDR2 SASEGT.